Listed below are T cell receptor beta chains from one sample, sequenced in a study of shared T cell receptors in the human thymus. Repertoires were generated with immunoSEQ multiplex PCR, while TCRdb's copy carries only in-frame clones and drops some. This table holds roughly 550,000 clones, approximately 78% found once. These same data were also listed under a study on human thymus T cells.

The sample comprised thymocytes. These receptor sequences come from a boy under three years old with a congenital heart defect. Each CDR3 is given with its conserved first and last residue.

cdr3_aa j_call v_call
CASSQDREEGNEQFF TRBJ2-1 TRBV5-5
CASSQERSGRGDEQFF TRBJ2-1 TRBV4-3
CASSQDKGGQGRPSNEKLFF TRBJ1-4 TRBV4-3
CASSLEAGAYNEQFF TRBJ2-1 TRBV5-6
CASSARLAETPSYEQYF TRBJ2-7 TRBV7-2
CASSQEVLAYEQYF TRBJ2-7 TRBV4-1
CASSDGGDNEQFF TRBJ2-1 TRBV2
CASDFRDSYYQPQHF TRBJ1-5 TRBV2
CSVENQRAGHTQYF TRBJ2-3 TRBV29-1
CASSTRQGMPASVDNEQFF TRBJ2-1 TRBV7-9
CASSSGTLIGNTIYF TRBJ1-3 TRBV7-7
CASIATSGAYEQYF TRBJ2-7 TRBV2
CASRPWREAFF TRBJ1-1 TRBV7-7
CAWSVGRIHEQYF TRBJ2-7 TRBV30
CASSENNGRGTYEQYF - TRBV25-1
CASSLGGSYNEQFF TRBJ2-1 TRBV5-1
CASRTDTSTNEKLFF TRBJ1-4 TRBV6-6
CASSSPTGHSSGNTIYF TRBJ1-3 TRBV7-9
CASSPTLAGGPDWSEQFF TRBJ2-1 TRBV27
CASSPLPGNTTEQFF TRBJ2-1 TRBV27
CASSSEGEGYTEAFF TRBJ1-1 TRBV7-4
CASSSNRRGSDEKLFF TRBJ1-4 TRBV5-1
CASSLVTVSYEQYF TRBJ2-7 TRBV7-2
CASSTSGRVNEQFF TRBJ2-1 TRBV5-6
CSVGTAPGGQVTANYGYTF TRBJ1-2 TRBV29-1
CASSQWREVTGELFF TRBJ2-2 TRBV28
CAWSPNPPDTTNEKLFF TRBJ1-4 TRBV30
CASSQDWGAGELFF TRBJ2-2 TRBV4-2
CATSREVTGGPREQYF TRBJ2-7 TRBV15
CASCPRGQGDEQYF TRBJ2-7 TRBV5-1
CASSLNRDVGGYTF TRBJ1-2 TRBV14
CASSSDSRYEQYF TRBJ2-7 TRBV13
CASSTRPDRGQSYEQYF TRBJ2-7 TRBV18
CASNTGTSGSYEQYF TRBJ2-7 TRBV11-2
CASSHKSLKAGAKNIQYF TRBJ2-4 TRBV4-1
CASSYSSSWTDTQYF TRBJ2-3 TRBV6-5
CASIIGASGRDEQFF TRBJ2-1 TRBV28
CASSPNGRREVGETQYF TRBJ2-5 TRBV4-2
CASSFNRDPQETQYF TRBJ2-5 TRBV7-9
CASSVELGREQYF TRBJ2-7 TRBV9
CASGGSLFHEQYF TRBJ2-7 TRBV27
CASSHQRTGESYGYTF TRBJ1-2 TRBV4-2
CASSQDEGQGAKGNTIYF TRBJ1-3 TRBV4-1
CASSPTSLSGSAYEQYF TRBJ2-7 TRBV18
CARKGGTEQFF TRBJ2-1 TRBV30
CASSNGTSNYGYTF TRBJ1-2 TRBV28
CASSGTFGTGLRGYTF TRBJ1-2 TRBV9
CASSSTQGRTF TRBJ1-2 TRBV5-6
CASSLRGYSSYEQYF TRBJ2-7 TRBV5-1
CATSKMEGAYQPQHF TRBJ1-5 TRBV15
CASRKGQANGEQYF TRBJ2-7 TRBV5-4
CASSRVGLAGEETQYF TRBJ2-5 TRBV5-1
CASSLGLSGRAQDEQFF TRBJ2-1 TRBV5-4